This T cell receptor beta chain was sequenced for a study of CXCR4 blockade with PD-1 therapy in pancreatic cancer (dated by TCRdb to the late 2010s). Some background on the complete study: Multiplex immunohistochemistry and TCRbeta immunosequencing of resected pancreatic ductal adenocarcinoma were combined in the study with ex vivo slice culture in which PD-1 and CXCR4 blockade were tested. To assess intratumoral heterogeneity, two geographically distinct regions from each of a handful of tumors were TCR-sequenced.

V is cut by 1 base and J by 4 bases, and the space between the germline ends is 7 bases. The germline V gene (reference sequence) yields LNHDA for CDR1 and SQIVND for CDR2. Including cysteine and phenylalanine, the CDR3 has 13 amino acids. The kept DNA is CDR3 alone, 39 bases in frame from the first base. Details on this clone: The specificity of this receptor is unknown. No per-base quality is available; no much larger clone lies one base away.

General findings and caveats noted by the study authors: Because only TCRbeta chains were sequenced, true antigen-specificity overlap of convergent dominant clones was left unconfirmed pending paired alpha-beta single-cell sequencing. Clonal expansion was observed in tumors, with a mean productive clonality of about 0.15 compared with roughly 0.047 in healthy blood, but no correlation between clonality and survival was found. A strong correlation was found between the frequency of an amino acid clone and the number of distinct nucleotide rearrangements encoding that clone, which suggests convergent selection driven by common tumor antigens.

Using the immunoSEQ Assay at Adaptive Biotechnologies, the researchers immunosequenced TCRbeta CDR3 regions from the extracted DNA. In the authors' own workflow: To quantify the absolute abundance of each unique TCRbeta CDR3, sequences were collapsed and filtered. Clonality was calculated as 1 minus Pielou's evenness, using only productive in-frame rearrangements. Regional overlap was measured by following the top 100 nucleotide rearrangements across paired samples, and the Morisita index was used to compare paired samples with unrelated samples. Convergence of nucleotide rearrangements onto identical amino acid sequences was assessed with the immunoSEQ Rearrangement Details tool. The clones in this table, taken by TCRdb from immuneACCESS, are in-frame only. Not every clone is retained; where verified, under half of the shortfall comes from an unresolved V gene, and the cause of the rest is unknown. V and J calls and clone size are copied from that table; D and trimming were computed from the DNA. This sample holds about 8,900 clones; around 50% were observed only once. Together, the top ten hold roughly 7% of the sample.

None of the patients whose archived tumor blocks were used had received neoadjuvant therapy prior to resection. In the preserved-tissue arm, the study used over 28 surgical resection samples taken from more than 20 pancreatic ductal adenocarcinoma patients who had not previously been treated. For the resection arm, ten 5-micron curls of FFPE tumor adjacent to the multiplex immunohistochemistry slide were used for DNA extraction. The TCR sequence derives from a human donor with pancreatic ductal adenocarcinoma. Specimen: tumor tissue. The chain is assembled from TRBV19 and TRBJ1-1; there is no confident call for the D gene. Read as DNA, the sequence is TGTGCCAGTAGTATAGGGGTGGGCACTGAAGCTTTCTTT. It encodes CASSIGVGTEAFF. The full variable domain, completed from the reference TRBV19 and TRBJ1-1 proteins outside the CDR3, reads DGGITQSPKYLFRKEGQNVTLSCEQNLNHDAMYWYRQDPGQGLRLIYYSQIVNDFQKGDIAEGYSVSREKKESFPLTVTSAQKNPTAFYLCASSIGVGTEAFFGQGTRLTVV.